One sample yielded the 21 T cell receptor beta chains listed below, sequenced in a study of CXCR3-negative and CXCR3-positive naive CD8 T cells (dated by TCRdb to the late 2010s). The sequencing machine was a NextSeq 550. The Human TCR Profiling Kit (MiLaboratory) was used to make UMI-labeled 5' RACE TRB cDNA libraries. TCRdb reanalyzed the reads, keeping one entry per CDR3 protein sequence and omitting DNA. The sample's own table lists under 65,000 distinct CDR3 sequences. 23% of the sample rests with the top ten. Sequencing was done on a sample of memory CD8+ T cells from blood. In the paper's terms, the cell subset or site label means: conventional CD8+ memory T cells (TMEM), sorted as controls. The source is a human donor in good health. Some clones in this sample may be carry-over from other donors' samples.

The chain links TRBV20-1 to TRBJ2-2; the D call of TRBD1 rests on TCRdb alone, since no DNA is present to check it. This CDR3 has 14 residues. Germline V gene data show CDR1 as DFQATT and CDR2 as SNEGSKA (reference sequence). CDR3 region: CSAKGTGETGELFF.

V usage is TRBV7-6 and J usage is TRBJ2-2. Germline CDR1 SGHVS, CDR2 FNYEAQ. CDR3 length: 13 residues. The CDR3 is CASSLGSAGELFF.

The rearrangement joins TRBV7-2 to TRBJ2-1; as DNA is missing, the TRBD1 call by TCRdb cannot be tested. This CDR3 comprises 15 residues. Germline lookup yields CDR1 SGHTA and CDR2 FQGNSA. The CDR3 loop is CASIRQRLSYNEQFF. Filled out from reference TRBV7-2 and TRBJ2-1, the complete variable domain reads GAGVSQSPSNKVTEKGKDVELRCDPISGHTALYWYRQSLGQGLEFLIYFQGNSAPDKSGLPSDRFSAERTGGSVSTLTIQRTQQEDSAVYLCASIRQRLSYNEQFFGPGTRLTVL.

The chain has TRBV4-3 and TRBJ1-1; TCRdb's D call, TRBD1, is unchecked because there is no DNA. The CDR3 has 19 residues. Germline V gives CDR1 LGHNA, CDR2 YSLEER. The CDR3 protein is CASSQEGVRTGRDNTEAFF.

Its frequency marks this clonotype as medium-sized. The V call is TRBV7-2, the J call TRBJ2-3; the TCRdb call, TRBD2, lacks DNA for checking. CDR1 and CDR2 from the germline V gene are SGHTA and FQGNSA. CDR3 length: 15 residues. The CDR3 loop reads CASSPSSGGLDTQYF.

The chain recombines TRBV7-9 with TRBJ2-1; the TCRdb D gene call, TRBD1, has no DNA to confirm it. Germline loops: CDR1 SEHNR, CDR2 FQNEAQ (reference sequence). The CDR3 has 15 residues. Here the CDR3 reads CASSSKQGIYNEQFF.

This sequence joins TRBV5-5 and TRBJ1-1. Germline V gene data show CDR1 as SGHKS and CDR2 as YYEKEE (reference sequence). CDR3 size: 14 residues. CDR3 sequence reads: CASSLAKTDYEAFF.

The chain links TRBV29-1 to TRBJ2-2; TCRdb selects TRBD1, and the lack of DNA leaves this call unchecked. CDR3 length: 17 amino acids. Germline V gene data show CDR1 as SQVTM and CDR2 as ANQGSEA. The CDR3 here is CSVEDRGGQGQPGELFF.

V and J are TRBV5-4 and TRBJ1-1. The CDR3 has 11 amino acids. The germline V gene has CDR1 SGHNT and CDR2 YYREEE (reference sequence). The CDR3 sequence: CASSLGTEAFF.

V and J are TRBV20-1 and TRBJ2-1; the TCRdb call, TRBD1, lacks DNA for checking. This CDR3 has 14 amino acids. The V gene's germline CDR1 is DFQATT and CDR2 SNEGSKA (reference sequence). The CDR3: CSAGGVRTYNEQFF.

The V and J genes are TRBV29-1 and TRBJ2-5; there is no DNA to check the TCRdb D call of TRBD2. Per the germline V gene, CDR1 is SQVTM and CDR2 is ANQGSEA. This CDR3 contains 15 residues. The chain's CDR3 is CSARPAGGGQETQYF.

Here the CDR3 reads CASSFGHRGDQPQHF. The rearrangement uses TRBV28 and TRBJ1-5; absent DNA, TCRdb's TRBD1 call cannot be checked. Germline values: CDR1 MDHEN, CDR2 SYDVKM. This CDR3 is built from 15 residues. Combining the CDR3 with reference TRBV28 and TRBJ1-5 gives the whole variable domain DVKVTQSSRYLVKRTGEKVFLECVQDMDHENMFWYRQDPGLGLRLIYFSYDVKMKEKGDIPEGYSVSREKKERFSLILESASTNQTSMYLCASSFGHRGDQPQHFGDGTRLSIL.

The gene calls are TRBV13 and TRBJ1-4. The germline CDR1 and CDR2 sequences are PRHDT and FYEKMQ (reference sequence). The CDR3 spans 14 residues. CDR3: CASSLGGSSEKLFF.

This chain joins TRBV2 and TRBJ2-7; TCRdb gives TRBD2 as the D gene, but with no DNA this cannot be confirmed. Germline V gene lookup returns CDR1 SNHLY and CDR2 FYNNEI. CDR3 size: 13 residues. The CDR3 here is CASRGGLNYEQYF.

V is TRBV29-1 and J is TRBJ2-1; as DNA is missing, the TRBD2 call by TCRdb cannot be tested. The CDR3 is made up of 15 amino acids. Germline loops: CDR1 SQVTM, CDR2 ANQGSEA. CDR3 sequence reads: CSLVLAGLPYNEQFF.

The V call is TRBV11-3, the J call TRBJ2-2; TCRdb gives TRBD1 as the D gene, but with no DNA this cannot be confirmed. The CDR3 has 16 amino acids. CDR1 and CDR2 from the germline V gene are SGHNT and YENEEA. This CDR3 is CASSAKQGAGTGELFF.

This rearrangement joins TRBV6-1 to TRBJ1-5; absent DNA, TCRdb's TRBD1 call cannot be checked. Germline assignment: CDR1 MNHNS and CDR2 SASEGT. There are 14 residues in the CDR3. CDR3 residues: CASSDEGLVQPQHF.

The chain employs TRBV6-5 and TRBJ1-4; the TRBD1 assignment by TCRdb is unverifiable without DNA. Germline assignment: CDR1 MNHEY and CDR2 SVGAGI. The CDR3 is 12 amino acids. The CDR3: CASSTGSGKLFF.

This chain joins TRBV5-1 and TRBJ2-7; TCRdb lists TRBD1, though no DNA is available to test this call. There are 15 residues in the CDR3. Germline CDR1 reads SGHRS; CDR2 reads YFSETQ. CDR3 amino acids: CASSLDLGTTYEQYF. Full variable domain (outside the CDR3, taken from reference TRBV5-1 and TRBJ2-7): KAGVTQTPRYLIKTRGQQVTLSCSPISGHRSVSWYQQTPGQGLQFLFEYFSETQRNKGNFPGRFSGRQFSNSRSEMNVSTLELGDSALYLCASSLDLGTTYEQYFGPGTRLTVT.

The chain carries TRBV6-2 or TRBV6-3 and TRBJ2-2; without DNA, the TCRdb call of TRBD1 cannot be checked. This CDR3 comprises 15 residues. Germline CDR1 MNHEY, CDR2 SVGEGT. This chain's CDR3 is CASSYAGTNTGELFF.

The rearrangement joins TRBV28 to TRBJ1-1. The germline CDR1 and CDR2 sequences are MDHEN and SYDVKM. This CDR3 is 14 amino acids long. CDR3 region: CASSLPGPGTEAFF.